This TCR beta chain was captured in a study of beta chain features in type 1 diabetes. On this clone: Its cognate antigen is unknown.

Expressed TCRB transcripts were sequenced because the isolated RNA had all been reverse transcribed beforehand. Measured with immunoSEQ multiplex PCR; TCRdb has only the in-frame clones, and not every one. The sample records almost 250,000 clones, roughly 14% being singletons. Study-wide findings and caveats: Although PCR might favor shorter templates, it would do so equally in patients and controls. The naive, central memory and Treg TCRB repertoires of patients appeared to be more similar to one another than those of healthy donors. Any HLA type influence on TCRB rearrangement was left unresolved here.

The CDR3 extends over 15 amino acids. CDR1 is SGHNT, CDR2 YYREEE, per germline (reference sequence). Losses at the gene ends were 3 bases for V and 1 base for J; bases not matched to a gene: 4. The V and J genes are TRBV5-4 and TRBJ1-3; TRBD1 matches 7 bases. The sample comprised naive CD4+ T cells from blood. This receptor was taken from a middle-aged woman in good health. CDR3 sequence reads: CASSYGTVSGNTIYF. In DNA, the CDR3 is TGTGCCAGCAGCTATGGGACAGTTTCTGGAAACACCATATATTTT.